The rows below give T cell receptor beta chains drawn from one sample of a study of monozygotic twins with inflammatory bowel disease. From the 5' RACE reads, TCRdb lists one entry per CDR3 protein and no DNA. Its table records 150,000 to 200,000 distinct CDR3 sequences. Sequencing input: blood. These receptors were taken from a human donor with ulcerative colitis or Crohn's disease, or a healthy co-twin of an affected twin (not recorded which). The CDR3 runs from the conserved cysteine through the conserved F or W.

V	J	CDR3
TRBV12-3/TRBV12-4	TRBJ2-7	CASTYSPSSYEQYF
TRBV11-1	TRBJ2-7	CASSLTLAGGPHEQYF
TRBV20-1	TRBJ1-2	CSVTGLYGYTF
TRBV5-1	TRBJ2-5	CASSGGTAQETQYF
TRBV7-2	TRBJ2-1	CASSLSSGPYNEQFF
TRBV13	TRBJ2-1	CASSLRKAGTVEQFF
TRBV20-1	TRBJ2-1	CSARSPFAGNEQFF
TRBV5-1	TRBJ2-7	CASSLVTGGSYEQYF
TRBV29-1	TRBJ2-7	CSAHLSGGAGKQYF
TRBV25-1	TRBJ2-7	CASSDPTGTEEQYF